A single sample is the source of the 28 T cell receptor beta chains below, sequenced in a study of graft-versus-host responses after intestinal transplantation. Sequencing was performed with immunoSEQ multiplex PCR; in TCRdb, only in-frame clones are kept and a portion is missing. This sample has some 86,000 clones; roughly 91% occur once, and the top ten carry approximately 0.096%. Their specific antigens are unknown. This specimen was unstimulated CD4+ T cells sorted from spleen or lymph node cells, taken before intestinal transplant. The receptors shown here come from a human donor who received an intestinal transplant.

The chain is built from TRBV7-2 and TRBJ1-2; D might be TRBD1 (6 bases). The CDR3 is made up of 15 amino acids. Germline V gene sequence: CDR1 SGHTA, CDR2 FQGNSA. V gave up 1 base and J gave up 2 bases, with 11 bases separating them. The CDR3 region is CASSLVGGLNYGYTF. CDR3 nucleotides: TGTGCCAGCAGCTTAGTCGGGGGGCTAAACTATGGCTACACCTTC.

V usage is TRBV20-1 and J usage is TRBJ2-5; D gene unclear. The CDR3 consists of 11 residues. The V gene's germline CDR1 is DFQATT and CDR2 SNEGSKA (reference sequence). Trimming pared 6 bases from V and 2 bases from J, leaving 7 bases between. DNA for the CDR3: TGCAGTGCCGAGGCACAAGAGACCCAGTACTTC. This sequence encodes CSAEAQETQYF.

This chain connects TRBV27 to TRBJ2-7; perhaps TRBD2 as D (5 bases). Trimming removed 3 bases at V and 3 bases at J, with 9 bases between. The germline V gene encodes CDR1 MNHEY and CDR2 SMNVEV (reference sequence). CDR3 size: 13 residues. For the CDR3, the DNA is TGTGCCAGCAGTTTTATTGAGGGCTACGAGCAGTACTTC. As protein: CASSFIEGYEQYF.

V and J are TRBV4-3 and TRBJ2-1; D might be TRBD2 (7 bases). This CDR3 spans 15 amino acids. Germline-derived CDR1 and CDR2 are LGHNA and YSLEER. Trimming took 5 bases from V and 0 from J, leaving 11 bases between them. CDR3 loop: CASSLGGASYNEQFF. The CDR3 DNA reads as TGCGCCAGCAGCTTAGGGGGGGCCTCCTACAATGAGCAGTTCTTC.

V gene TRBV6-5 combines with J gene TRBJ2-1; 13 nucleotides agree with TRBD2. This CDR3 has 16 residues. Germline loops: CDR1 MNHEY, CDR2 SVGAGI. The V segment lost 2 bases and the J segment 8 bases; nucleotides outside the gene matches: 6. Here the CDR3 reads CASSYRTSGGRDEQFF. The CDR3 DNA follows: TGTGCCAGCAGTTACCGGACTAGCGGGGGTAGAGATGAGCAGTTCTTC.

This clone was seen once. In DNA form, the CDR3 reads TGTGCCAGCAGCACTGGGCCCGGGAGGGGCACAGATACGCAGTATTTT. This codes for CASSTGPGRGTDTQYF. The rearrangement joins TRBV5-8 to TRBJ2-3, with TRBD2 matching 8 bases. Germline trimming cut 4 bases from V and 1 base from J; bases unmatched to any gene: 8. Germline CDR1 and CDR2: SGHTS and YDEGEE. The CDR3 length is 16 residues.

V gene TRBV13 combines with J gene TRBJ1-6; TRBD1 is a possible D gene (6 bases). Germline V gene data show CDR1 as PRHDT and CDR2 as FYEKMQ (reference sequence). The V gene lost 3 bases and the J gene lost 6 bases, with 15 bases spanning the gap. The length of the CDR3 is 16 residues. The CDR3 sequence: CASSLGGAFSNSPLHF. CDR3 in DNA: TGTGCCAGCAGCTTGGGGGGGGCCTTCTCTAATTCACCCCTCCACTTT. Based on the CDR3 plus reference TRBV13 and TRBJ1-6, the full variable domain is AAGVIQSPRHLIKEKRETATLKCYPIPRHDTVYWYQQGPGQDPQFLISFYEKMQSDKGSIPDRFSAQQFSDYHSELNMSSLELGDSALYFCASSLGGAFSNSPLHFGNGTRLTVT.

The chain uses TRBV4-3 and TRBJ2-5; 10 bases line up with TRBD2. V shed 3 bases and J 4 bases; nucleotides not matched to a gene: 2. The CDR3 is 14 amino acids. Per the germline V gene, CDR1 is LGHNA and CDR2 is YSLEER. The CDR3 DNA reads as TGCGCCAGCAGCCAGGGACTAGCGTTAGAGACCCAGTACTTC. This encodes CASSQGLALETQYF.

The rearrangement uses TRBV7-2 and TRBJ2-1; 10 bases align to TRBD2. This CDR3 spans 16 amino acids. V lost 1 base and J lost 8; bases outside the gene matches: 8. CDR1 and CDR2 from the germline V gene are SGHTA and FQGNSA. The CDR3 here is CASSLDTAGGAYEQFF. The CDR3 coding sequence is TGTGCCAGCAGCTTAGACACAGCGGGGGGGGCCTATGAGCAGTTCTTC. The variable domain in full, completed from reference TRBV7-2 and TRBJ2-1, reads GAGVSQSPSNKVTEKGKDVELRCDPISGHTALYWYRQSLGQGLEFLIYFQGNSAPDKSGLPSDRFSAERTGGSVSTLTIQRTQQEDSAVYLCASSLDTAGGAYEQFFGPGTRLTVL.

This chain uses TRBV11-2 with TRBJ2-7; the D is unclear. The V gene's germline CDR1 is SGHAT and CDR2 FQNNGV. The germline V and J ends were trimmed by 5 bases and 3 bases, with 5 bases remaining between them. The CDR3 is 11 amino acids. This chain's CDR3 is CASSTNYEQYF. CDR3 in DNA: TGTGCCAGCAGCACTAACTACGAGCAGTACTTC.

V and J are TRBV10-3 and TRBJ1-5; 10 bases fit TRBD1. The CDR3 covers 12 residues. The germline gives CDR1 ENHRY, CDR2 SYGVKD. V shed 8 bases and J 7 bases; nucleotides not matched to a gene: 2. The CDR3 DNA follows: TGTGCCATCGGACAGGGGGTACAGCCCCAGCATTTT. Translation: CAIGQGVQPQHF.

The V and J genes are TRBV5-6 and TRBJ2-2; 12 bases are shared with TRBD1. Germline assignment: CDR1 SGHDT and CDR2 YYEEEE. The CDR3 sequence is 16 residues long. J was trimmed by 6 bases and V by 4 bases; bases with no gene match: 7. CDR3 nucleotides: TGTGCCAGCAGCAGGAGGGACAGGGGGCCGGCCGGGGAGCTGTTTTTT. Protein sequence: CASSRRDRGPAGELFF.

This chain uses TRBV4-2 with TRBJ2-6; TRBD1 matches at 8 bases. Germline loops: CDR1 LGHNA, CDR2 YNFKEQ. With 0 bases clipped from V and 0 bases from J, the junction kept 7 bases outside the gene matches. This CDR3 is built from 19 residues. CDR3 coding DNA: TGTGCCAGCAGCCAAGATGCCGGGACAGGAAGCTCTGGGGCCAACGTCCTGACTTTC. It codes for CASSQDAGTGSSGANVLTF.

This clone was seen only a few times. The chain combines TRBV10-3 with TRBJ1-1; D is perhaps TRBD1 (6 bases). Germline values: CDR1 ENHRY, CDR2 SYGVKD. Trimming shortened V by 2 bases and J by 1 base, and 11 bases separated the two germline ends. The CDR3 has 15 residues. CDR3 residues: CAISEVAGANTEAFF. CDR3 bases: TGTGCCATCAGTGAGGTGGCAGGGGCGAACACTGAAGCTTTCTTT.

This clone was counted a single time. This sequence joins TRBV18 and TRBJ1-1, with 8 bases identical to TRBD1. After removal of 3 bases from V and 2 bases from J, the junction contained 8 bases not matched to a gene. This CDR3 has 16 amino acids. Germline values: CDR1 KGHSH, CDR2 LQKENI. DNA of the CDR3: TGTGCCAGCTCACCGATACAGGGGGTCTTTAACACTGAAGCTTTCTTT. Encoded protein: CASSPIQGVFNTEAFF.

The chain employs TRBV11-2 and TRBJ2-5; 9 nucleotides align to TRBD1. V gave up 6 bases and J gave up 4 bases; unmatched junction bases: 9. Germline V gene sequence: CDR1 SGHAT, CDR2 FQNNGV. The CDR3 extends over 15 amino acids. Written as DNA, the CDR3 is TGTGCCAGCAGACCCCCGGGACAGGGTAGAGAGACCCAGTACTTC. Its protein product is CASRPPGQGRETQYF.

V is TRBV15 and J is TRBJ2-3, with 7 nucleotides matching TRBD2. V was clipped by 3 bases and J by 6 bases; unmatched bases: 15. The germline V gene has CDR1 LNHNV and CDR2 YYDKDF (reference sequence). CDR3 length: 17 amino acids. CDR3 in DNA: TGTGCCACCAGCAGGGGGATATCGTGGAGCGGGGCCGATACGCAGTATTTT. Translating it yields CATSRGISWSGADTQYF.

The J gene is TRBJ2-2, the V gene TRBV29-1; 8 bases line up with TRBD1. The CDR3 sequence is 16 residues long. Germline V lookup: CDR1 SQVTM, CDR2 ANQGSEA. The junction had 15 bases not matched to a gene; V was cut back by 5 bases and J by 7 bases. The CDR3 here is CSVSRPGRGRGGELFF. In nucleotides, the CDR3 is TGCAGCGTTTCCCGGCCGGGCAGGGGGCGCGGCGGGGAGCTGTTTTTT.

This clone showed up just once. This sequence joins TRBV10-3 and TRBJ2-3; 8 nucleotides match TRBD2. Germline V lookup: CDR1 ENHRY, CDR2 SYGVKD. The CDR3 spans 16 residues. After removal of 3 bases from V and 0 bases from J, the junction contained 5 bases not matched to a gene. The CDR3 nucleotides are TGTGCCATCAGTGAATCCAGCGGGGGTAGCACAGATACGCAGTATTTT. Translating gives CAISESSGGSTDTQYF.

The rearrangement links TRBV27 to TRBJ1-6; D unclear. V gave up 3 bases and J gave up 2 bases, with 2 bases separating them. CDR1 is MNHEY, CDR2 SMNVEV, per germline (reference sequence). CDR3 length: 13 residues. The CDR3 region is CASSFTYNSPLHF. DNA of the CDR3: TGTGCCAGCAGTTTCACCTATAATTCACCCCTCCACTTT.

In its sample, this clone was seen once. The V gene is TRBV5-1, the J gene TRBJ2-3; weak D call: TRBD2 (6 bases). CDR3 length: 13 amino acids. V dropped 4 bases and J dropped 0 bases, with 6 bases sitting between them. The germline CDR1 and CDR2 sequences are SGHRS and YFSETQ. CDR3: CASSGTSTDTQYF. The CDR3 nucleotides are TGCGCCAGCAGCGGGACTAGCACAGATACGCAGTATTTT.

The chain is built from TRBV7-9 and TRBJ1-2; D is undetermined. V was pared by 1 base and J by 1 base, with 7 bases between. The V gene's germline CDR1 is SEHNR and CDR2 FQNEAQ (reference sequence). CDR3 length: 14 residues. This CDR3 is CASSLEQLNYGYTF. As DNA, the CDR3 is TGTGCCAGCAGCTTAGAACAGCTTAACTATGGCTACACCTTC.

This chain joins TRBV30 and TRBJ2-7, with D uncertain. Germline lookup yields CDR1 GTSNPN and CDR2 SVGIG (reference sequence). This CDR3 comprises 15 residues. Trimming pared 3 bases from V and 3 bases from J, leaving 18 bases between. CDR3 sequence reads: CAWRVAGTAIYEQYF. CDR3 DNA: TGTGCCTGGAGGGTGGCCGGAACAGCCATCTACGAGCAGTACTTC. Full variable domain (missing parts from reference TRBV30 and TRBJ2-7): SQTIHQWPATLVQPVGSPLSLECTVEGTSNPNLYWYRQAAGRGLQLLFYSVGIGQISSEVPQNLSASRPQDRQFILSSKKLLLSDSGFYLCAWRVAGTAIYEQYFGPGTRLTVT.

The rearrangement joins TRBV6-5 to TRBJ2-5; D call uncertain. Germline CDR1 MNHEY, CDR2 SVGAGI. The V end lost 0 bases, the J end lost 2 bases, and 10 bases lay between the germline ends. The CDR3 is 15 amino acids. CDR3 nucleotides: TGTGCCAGCAGTTACTCACAAAGCGCGCAAGAGACCCAGTACTTC. Translated, it gives CASSYSQSAQETQYF.

The rearrangement links TRBV5-1 to TRBJ2-7, with 7 bases lining up with TRBD1. Germline V lookup: CDR1 SGHRS, CDR2 YFSETQ. The CDR3 spans 15 residues. V lost 0 bases to trimming and J lost 0 bases; unmatched junction nucleotides: 3. CDR3: CASSLGTGFSYEQYF. The CDR3 coding sequence is TGCGCCAGCAGCTTGGGGACAGGATTCTCCTACGAGCAGTACTTC.

The rearrangement links TRBV4-1 to TRBJ2-4; 9 bases map to TRBD1. The CDR3 has 18 residues. The V gene end was trimmed by 0 bases and the J gene end by 0 bases; junction bases not matched to a gene: 6. Germline values: CDR1 MGHRA, CDR2 YSYEKL. CDR3 sequence reads: CASSQDHGTGSAKNIQYF. CDR3 bases: TGCGCCAGCAGCCAAGATCATGGGACAGGGTCAGCCAAAAACATTCAGTACTTC.

This sequence joins TRBV30 and TRBJ2-7; a weak D match, TRBD2 (7 bases). Between the trimmed V and J ends, which lost 4 bases and 6 bases, there was a span of 22 bases. Germline values: CDR1 GTSNPN, CDR2 SVGIG (reference sequence). The CDR3 has 15 amino acids. The CDR3 DNA is TGTGCCTGGACCACAATTAAGGGGGGGGCGGGCGAGCAGTACTTC. Amino acid sequence: CAWTTIKGGAGEQYF. Variable domain in full (rest from reference TRBV30 and TRBJ2-7): SQTIHQWPATLVQPVGSPLSLECTVEGTSNPNLYWYRQAAGRGLQLLFYSVGIGQISSEVPQNLSASRPQDRQFILSSKKLLLSDSGFYLCAWTTIKGGAGEQYFGPGTRLTVT.

This rearrangement joins TRBV6-5 to TRBJ1-2; D not certain. Germline V gene sequence: CDR1 MNHEY, CDR2 SVGAGI. V lost 8 bases and J 8 bases, leaving 15 bases between the germline ends. This CDR3 has 12 residues. The CDR3 sequence is CASSREGNGYTF. DNA for the CDR3: TGTGCCAGCTCCCGGGAGGGAAACGGCTACACCTTC.